A selection of T cell receptor beta chains follows, all from one sample in a study of T cell repertoires in cytomegalovirus infection. TCRdb reprocessed the reads via MiXCR and lists one record per CDR3 protein. The sample gives hundreds of thousands of distinct CDR3 sequences, about 33% of which show up once; 15% to 20% is in the top ten. No antigen has been identified for these receptors. The input for sequencing was cultured PBMCs, taken from culture after CMV antigen stimulation. The receptors shown here come from a human donor in good health (CMV status not recorded). Some clones in this sample may be carry-over from other donors' samples. The CDR3 runs from the conserved cysteine through the conserved F or W. A D gene is named only where the DNA matches it firmly. Clone size is stated in some rows and not others, as once, few, many or a class when expanded.

v_gene	j_gene	abundance	d_gene	CDR3aa	CDR3nt
TRBV5-4	TRBJ2-3	many	TRBD1	CASSLQGATDTQYF	TGTGCCAGCAGTTTACAGGGGGCCACAGATACGCAGTATTTT
TRBV7-9	TRBJ2-3	.	TRBD1	CASSLTWTGGQTDTQYF	TGTGCCAGCAGCTTAACATGGACAGGGGGCCAGACAGATACGCAGTATTTT
TRBV13	TRBJ2-1	many	.	CASSKPGKQFF	TGTGCCAGCAGCAAGCCCGGGAAGCAGTTCTTC
TRBV6-8	TRBJ2-1	.	.	CASGSDQNNEQFF	TGTGCCAGCGGTTCGGACCAGAACAATGAGCAGTTCTTC
TRBV7-2	TRBJ1-2	.	.	CASSLAHRGVNYGYTF	TGTGCCAGCAGCTTAGCGCATAGAGGGGTCAACTATGGCTACACCTTC
TRBV4-2	TRBJ1-1	.	.	CASSQDLAEAFF	TGTGCCAGCAGCCAAGATCTCGCTGAAGCTTTCTTT
TRBV28	TRBJ1-5	.	.	CASSFSSETHQPQHF	TGTGCCAGCAGTTTTAGTTCCGAGACCCATCAGCCCCAGCATTTT
TRBV15	TRBJ2-2	few	.	CATSSGEVVGPGELFF	TGTGCCACCAGCAGCGGGGAGGTAGTGGGGCCCGGGGAGCTGTTTTTT
TRBV5-4	TRBJ2-5	few	TRBD2	CASRIGGGPGGETQYF	TGTGCCAGCAGAATCGGGGGAGGGCCTGGAGGAGAGACCCAGTACTTC
TRBV7-2	TRBJ2-2	few	TRBD2	CASSPGLATGELFF	TGTGCCAGCAGCCCCGGACTAGCCACCGGGGAGCTGTTTTTT
TRBV4-1	TRBJ2-3	once	TRBD2	CASSGRGGADTQYF	TGCGCCAGCAGCGGGAGGGGAGGGGCAGATACGCAGTATTTT
TRBV5-4	TRBJ2-1	.	.	CASSLGRVADNEQFF	TGTGCCAGCAGCTTGGGGCGGGTGGCTGACAATGAGCAGTTCTTC
TRBV28	TRBJ1-5	.	TRBD1	CASSDGQGAGQPQHF	TGTGCCAGCAGCGACGGACAGGGGGCTGGTCAGCCCCAGCATTTT
TRBV7-4	TRBJ2-5	once	.	CASSPISGETQYF	TGTGCCAGCAGCCCCATTAGTGGGGAGACCCAGTACTTC
TRBV20-1	TRBJ1-1	.	.	CSARDLEKVMNTEAFF	TGCAGTGCTAGAGATCTGGAAAAAGTCATGAACACTGAAGCTTTCTTT
TRBV6-5	TRBJ1-3	.	.	CASSYSNSGNTIYF	TGTGCCAGCAGTTACTCGAACTCTGGAAACACCATATATTTT
TRBV6-2/TRBV6-3	TRBJ1-1	many	.	CASSYRGGTEAFF	TGTGCCAGCAGTTACAGGGGTGGCACTGAAGCTTTCTTT
TRBV27	TRBJ1-4	few	.	CASSLSRVDEKLFF	TGTGCCAGCAGTTTATCCAGGGTAGATGAAAAACTGTTTTTT
TRBV5-4	TRBJ2-1	.	.	CASSPDGTPTDEQFF	TGTGCCAGCAGCCCGGATGGGACGCCCACGGATGAGCAGTTCTTC
TRBV7-8	TRBJ1-4	.	.	CASSGGEKLFF	TGTGCCAGCAGCGGGGGGGAAAAACTGTTTTTT
TRBV7-2	TRBJ2-2	many	.	CASCEANTGELFF	TGTGCCAGCTGCGAAGCGAACACCGGGGAGCTGTTTTTT
TRBV19	TRBJ2-1	many	TRBD2	CASSMTGTSAFDEQFF	TGTGCCAGTAGTATGACCGGGACTAGCGCTTTCGATGAGCAGTTCTTC
TRBV7-2	TRBJ2-4	many	.	CASSFRAVAKNIQYF	TGTGCCAGCAGCTTTCGGGCCGTAGCCAAAAACATTCAGTACTTC
TRBV10-3	TRBJ2-1	.	.	CAISESTASEQFF	TGTGCCATCAGTGAGTCGACCGCGAGTGAGCAGTTCTTC
TRBV29-1	TRBJ1-1	.	TRBD1	CSDQTGGFTEAFF	TGCAGCGACCAGACAGGGGGTTTCACAGAAGCTTTCTTT
TRBV7-2	TRBJ1-3	.	.	CASSLEDSGNTIYF	TGTGCCAGCAGCTTAGAGGATTCTGGAAACACCATATATTTT
TRBV27	TRBJ2-1	few	.	CAPWERGSYNEQFF	TGTGCCCCCTGGGAGCGCGGCTCCTACAATGAGCAGTTCTTC
TRBV11-3	TRBJ2-1	few	.	CASSPGNSSYNEQFF	TGTGCCAGCAGCCCAGGGAATAGCTCCTACAATGAGCAGTTCTTC
TRBV6-1	TRBJ2-5	few	TRBD2	CASSPSGLAGVETQYF	TGTGCCAGCAGTCCCTCGGGACTAGCGGGAGTGGAGACCCAGTACTTC
TRBV7-9	TRBJ2-1	few	.	CASIAAGSRLGSMGDEQFF	TGTGCCAGCATCGCGGCGGGCAGCCGACTAGGATCAATGGGAGATGAGCAGTTCTTC
TRBV7-2	TRBJ2-5	many	TRBD2	CASSFLAGNQETQYF	TGTGCCAGCAGCTTTCTAGCGGGAAATCAAGAGACCCAGTACTTC
TRBV7-6	TRBJ2-5	few	TRBD2	CASSLFAGVVEETQYF	TGTGCCAGCAGCTTATTTGCGGGAGTTGTGGAGGAGACCCAGTACTTC
TRBV7-2	TRBJ1-5	many	.	CASSLTSGSNQPQHF	TGTGCCAGCAGCTTAACATCAGGGAGCAATCAGCCCCAGCATTTT
TRBV2	TRBJ1-4	.	.	CASGNREKLFF	TGTGCCAGCGGCAACAGGGAAAAACTGTTTTTT
TRBV4-3	TRBJ1-1	.	.	CASSQDAVGGTEAFF	TGCGCCAGCAGCCAAGACGCGGTCGGGGGGACTGAAGCTTTCTTT
TRBV6-1	TRBJ2-1	once	TRBD2	CANSPGLAALNEQFF	TGTGCCAACAGTCCGGGACTAGCGGCTTTAAATGAGCAGTTCTTC
TRBV6-1	TRBJ2-7	many	TRBD2	CASSLSTSGSYEQYF	TGTGCCAGCAGTCTCTCGACTAGCGGGAGCTACGAGCAGTACTTC
TRBV7-8	TRBJ1-2	few	TRBD1	CASSTGSGGANYGYTF	TGTGCCAGCAGCACCGGGTCAGGGGGCGCTAACTATGGCTACACCTTC
TRBV5-1	TRBJ2-6	.	TRBD1	CASSPRTGPGSGANVLTF	TGCGCCAGCAGCCCCCGGACAGGTCCTGGCTCTGGGGCCAACGTCCTGACTTTC
TRBV4-1	TRBJ1-2	.	TRBD1	CASSQDAGQFLGGYTF	TGCGCCAGCAGCCAAGACGCGGGACAGTTCCTCGGAGGCTACACCTTC
TRBV6-6	TRBJ2-2	.	.	CASTLVWSGELFF	TGTGCCAGCACCCTAGTGTGGTCCGGGGAGCTGTTTTTT
TRBV24-1	TRBJ2-5	.	TRBD2	CATSDPGTIRETQYF	TGTGCCACCAGTGATCCCGGGACTATCCGAGAGACCCAGTACTTC
TRBV11-1	TRBJ2-1	few	.	CASSLVSQAPGIIRYNEQFF	TGTGCCAGCAGCTTAGTCTCTCAGGCCCCGGGGATCATCCGCTACAATGAGCAGTTCTTC
TRBV12-3/TRBV12-4	TRBJ2-3	few	.	CASSFRGGSNADTQYF	TGTGCCAGCAGTTTCAGGGGCGGGAGTAACGCAGATACGCAGTATTTT
TRBV7-6	TRBJ2-7	.	.	CASSPPQSSYEQYF	TGTGCCAGCAGCCCTCCGCAGTCCTCCTACGAGCAGTACTTC